The text below deals with one TCR beta chain. Its antigen has not been determined. Within one base of it there is no much larger clone, and no base qualities were kept. The library was generated by PCR. The sample was run on an Illumina HiSeq 2500. To normalize quantification of the TCRbeta repertoire, the TCR libraries were built with molecular barcoding that relied on unique molecular identifiers. TCRdb reran the public reads through fastp at Q25 and MiXCR, keeping productive beta chains. Rows are unified per CDR3 protein, each entry keeping the most common DNA and genes. This sample holds 190,000 or so distinct CDR3 sequences; roughly 6.8% were observed only once. Jointly, the top ten make up more than 2.5% of the sample. This specimen comes from a study of T-cell reconstitution after alpha-beta-depleted transplantation in children (dated by TCRdb to between 2015 and 2016). With respect to the entire study: Using TCR repertoire profiling, the study quantitatively followed how T-cell immune reconstitution unfolded in children after TCRalphabeta/CD19-depleted allogeneic hematopoietic cell transplantation.

The receptor was isolated from a human donor who donated a stem cell graft to a child with Wiskott-Aldrich syndrome. Material: PBMCs from the stem cell graft donor, obtained from the stem cell graft.

The nucleotide sequence is TGTGCCAGCAGCTTGAGGGACCCTCAGTGGAATCAGCCCCAGCATTTT. Its protein product is CASSLRDPQWNQPQHF. The rearranged chain carries TRBV7-2 and TRBJ1-5, with TRBD1 perhaps the D gene, on 5 matching bases. CDR3 length: 16 amino acids, cysteine to phenylalanine. Only CDR3 DNA is held: 48 bases, read in frame from base 1. Trimming at the junction amounts to 3 bases on V and 4 bases on J, and the germline ends lie 16 bases apart. Per the germline V gene, SGHTA is the CDR1 and FQGNSA is the CDR2.